This T cell receptor beta chain was profiled in a study of shared T cell receptors in the human thymus (dated by TCRdb to the early 2020s). Study-level background: The study examined how self-reactive, shared T-cell receptor alpha chains are generated in the human thymus.

With respect to this clone: This clone's antigen is unknown. Base qualities are not recorded, but no much larger clone differs from it by a single base.

The library was made by the immunoSEQ multiplex PCR assay. The source is immuneACCESS, and TCRdb retained only in-frame sequences with V and J called. Part of the clones is not carried over; for the studies checked, unresolved V genes explain less than half of this, and the remainder is unexplained. Present in this sample are about 400,000 clones, roughly 94% of which were seen just once. Of the sample, approximately 0.02% is held by the ten largest clones. What was sequenced was thymocytes. The receptor comes from a human donor.

The base sequence is TGTGCCAGCGGAAGCGGGAGGGGAGAGACCCAGTACTTC. Its coded protein is CASGSGRGETQYF. The rearranged chain carries TRBV27 and TRBJ2-5; 10 middle bases align to TRBD2. From its cysteine to its phenylalanine, the CDR3 spans 13 amino acids. The read is trimmed to its CDR3 DNA, 39 bases read in frame from base 1. After removal of 8 bases from V and 4 bases from J, the junction retains 4 bases not matched to a gene. CDR1 and CDR2 (MNHEY, SMNVEV) derive from the germline V gene (reference sequence).